This T cell receptor (beta chain) is from a study of cytomegalovirus exposure and HLA in healthy donors. 13 Jbeta primers and 60 Vbeta primers were used for the PCR. Sequencing was performed with immunoSEQ multiplex PCR; in TCRdb, only in-frame clones are kept and a portion is missing. The sample has some 150,000 clones; approximately 88% are singletons. Points from the study as a whole: The only immune exposure information that was available was CMV serostatus. Later analysis identified about 18,000 TCR beta sequences associated with HLA alleles, using a false discovery rate threshold of 0.05.

Of note for this clone: The target antigen is unknown.

CDR1 MNHEY and CDR2 SVGAGI come from the germline V gene. This CDR3 has 13 amino acids. V shed 9 bases, J shed 3 bases, and the junction held 3 bases outside the gene matches. The material sequenced was PBMCs. This rearrangement joins TRBV6-5 to TRBJ1-2, with TRBD1 matching 11 bases. The TCR sequence derives from a woman aged 18-29 years in good health and CMV-seronegative. The CDR3 DNA follows: TGTGCCAGTGGGGACAGGGGGTACTATGGCTACACCTTC. This encodes CASGDRGYYGYTF.